A single sample gave rise to the 24 T cell receptor beta chains below, sequenced in a study of breast tumors, draining lymph nodes, adjacent tissues (dated by TCRdb to 2015 to 2016). Lymph node samples came from the axillary draining lymph nodes of breast cancer patients. Receptor libraries were prepared by multiplex PCR. TCRdb shows the sequencer as Illumina HiSeq 2000. The public reads were reanalyzed by TCRdb: fastp trimming at Q25, MiXCR alignment, in-frame beta chains only. Each entry merges the rows of one CDR3 protein and shows their most common DNA and genes. The table for this sample lists fewer than 200,000 distinct CDR3 sequences; approximately 33% of them were counted only once. The biggest ten clones account for 4% to 5.5% of the sample. Source material: axillary lymph node tissue. The receptor set was obtained from a female donor with breast cancer. Some clones in this sample may be carry-over from other donors' samples.

This clonotype appeared once. Just one base apart from a much larger clone, this may be a read error. The chain joins TRBV7-3 to TRBJ2-1; 7 nucleotides align to TRBD2. CDR1 and CDR2 from the germline V gene are SGHTA and FQGTGA. The J segment lost 6 bases and the V segment lost 4 bases, leaving 12 bases of the junction unmatched. This CDR3 spans 16 amino acids. In nucleotides, the CDR3 is TGTGCCAGCAGCTCAGAGGGCGGGAGAGCATCCAATGAGCAGTTCTTC. It yields the protein CASSSEGGRASNEQFF. Looking up the rest from reference TRBV7-3 and TRBJ2-1 gives the full variable domain: GAGVSQTPSNKVTEKGKYVELRCDPISGHTALYWYRQSLGQGPEFLIYFQGTGAADDSGLPNDRFFAVRPEGSVSTLKIQRTERGDSAVYLCASSSEGGRASNEQFFGPGTRLTVL.

Ten or more counts support this clonotype. The J gene is TRBJ2-5, the V gene TRBV4-1; perhaps TRBD1 as D (6 bases). Germline V gene data show CDR1 as MGHRA and CDR2 as YSYEKL. The CDR3 has 16 residues. Trimming took 2 bases from V and 0 from J, leaving 13 bases between them. CDR3 region: CASSQPMDRNQETQYF. The CDR3 nucleotides are TGCGCCAGCAGCCAACCAATGGACAGAAACCAAGAGACCCAGTACTTC.

A note on this clonotype: This could be a read error, since a much larger clone is one nucleotide away. V and J are TRBV20-1 and TRBJ1-2; 8 positions agree with TRBD1. V lost 5 bases to trimming and J lost 10 bases; unmatched junction nucleotides: 12. CDR1 and CDR2 from the germline V gene are DFQATT and SNEGSKA (reference sequence). The length of the CDR3 is 13 residues. CDR3 amino acids: CSAGTPGGRAYTF. For the CDR3, the DNA is TGCAGTGCTGGTACCCCAGGGGGCCGGGCCTACACCTTC.

This clonotype was detected only once. CDR3 in DNA: TGTGCCAGCAGCTTAAGTTGGGGTAACTATGGAAACACCATATATTTT. Protein product: CASSLSWGNYGNTIYF. This chain joins TRBV7-2 and TRBJ1-3; the D is unclear. CDR1 and CDR2 (germline): SGHTA, FQGNSA. The germline V and J ends were trimmed by 2 bases and 3 bases, with 14 bases remaining between them. CDR3 length equals 16 residues.

Details on this clonotype: At one of its ends the junction is not consistent with the germline gene, which may arise from a read error. V is TRBV7-9 and J is TRBJ2-1; D gene ambiguous. From germline, CDR1 is SEHNR and CDR2 FQNEAQ (reference sequence). This CDR3 region has 15 residues. CDR3 in DNA: TGTGCCAGCAGCCCCCCTGGTACAAGCCTGGATGAACAGCTCTTC. Translated: CASSPPGTSLDEQLF.

The V gene is TRBV27, the J gene TRBJ1-5, with D possibly being TRBD1 (5 bases). The CDR3 consists of 14 residues. The germline V and J ends were trimmed by 6 bases and 5 bases, with 14 bases remaining between them. From germline, CDR1 is MNHEY and CDR2 SMNVEV (reference sequence). DNA of the CDR3: TGTGCCAGCAGGGAGAGGGGTCCGGATCAGCCCCAGCATTTT. Protein: CASRERGPDQPQHF.

The chain recombines TRBV19 with TRBJ2-1, with 8 bases aligning to TRBD1. The V gene's germline CDR1 is LNHDA and CDR2 SQIVND (reference sequence). This CDR3 region has 15 residues. The CDR3: CVSSTPGQVDNEQFF. The CDR3, as DNA: TGTGTCAGCAGTACACCGGGACAGGTCGACAATGAGCAGTTCTTC.

This clonotype came up many times. The genes are TRBV12-3 or TRBV12-4 and TRBJ2-1; no reliable D call. V was shortened by 0 bases and J by 1 base, with 7 bases between the two germline ends. This CDR3 is built from 15 residues. Here the CDR3 DNA reads TGTGCCAGCAGTTTAGCGGGGAAGTCCTACAATGAGCAGTTCTTC. Its protein is CASSLAGKSYNEQFF.

In its sample, this clonotype was seen a few times. A much larger clone lies one base from this, so it may be a read error. The chain couples TRBV20-1 to TRBJ2-3; 7 nucleotides line up with TRBD2. V was clipped by 3 bases and J by 8 bases; unmatched bases: 11. Germline loops: CDR1 DFQATT, CDR2 SNEGSKA (reference sequence). This CDR3 comprises 14 residues. The DNA for the CDR3 is TGCAGTGCTAGTTGGCGGGAGAGAGGAGCTACGCAGTATTTT. It yields the protein CSASWRERGATQYF.

This clonotype was observed a few times. This chain uses TRBV12-3 or TRBV12-4 with TRBJ2-3; D gene uncertain. Trimming left V 3 bases short and J 4 bases short, with 5 bases between. The CDR3 sequence is 12 residues long. As DNA, the CDR3 is TGTGCCAGCAGTTTGTTATCAGATACGCAGTATTTT. Protein product: CASSLLSDTQYF.

This clonotype was counted between two and nine times. Since a much larger clone is just one base distant, this may be a read error. The chain combines TRBV7-3 with TRBJ1-2; 10 positions match TRBD1. In germline, CDR1 is SGHTA, CDR2 FQGTGA. The CDR3 consists of 16 residues. This CDR3 is CASSLTRQGAGYGHTF. CDR3 coding DNA: TGTGCCAGCAGCCTCACACGACAGGGGGCAGGGTATGGCCACACCTTC.

V is TRBV14 and J is TRBJ2-3; no clear D gene. The CDR3 has 14 residues. V gave up 2 bases and J gave up 1 base, with 7 bases separating them. Germline loops: CDR1 SGHDN, CDR2 FVKESK. CDR3 amino acids: CASSQLERTDTQYF. The CDR3 DNA is TGTGCCAGCAGCCAACTTGAACGCACAGATACGCAGTATTTT.

This clonotype has a count of ten or more. This chain joins TRBV12-3 or TRBV12-4 and TRBJ1-6; D remains ambiguous. With 7 bases removed from V and 7 bases from J, the gap between germline ends came to 11 bases. This CDR3 is built from 13 residues. The CDR3 sequence is CASTLRRNSPLHF. The CDR3 DNA sequence: TGTGCCAGCACTCTAAGGAGGAATTCACCCCTCCACTTT.

There are many counts of this clonotype. This chain links TRBV6-6 with TRBJ2-5; 8 bases line up with TRBD2. The CDR3 covers 15 residues. Looked up from germline, CDR1 is MNHNY and CDR2 is SVGAGI (reference sequence). The trim removed 6 bases at V and 4 bases at J, leaving 10 bases unmatched. CDR3: CASSLGTRALETQYF. The DNA of the CDR3 is TGTGCCAGCAGCCTCGGGACTAGGGCCCTAGAGACCCAGTACTTC.

The chain combines TRBV7-9 with TRBJ1-6; 7 nucleotides line up with TRBD1. This CDR3 has 17 residues. Germline trimming cut 6 bases from V and 8 bases from J; bases unmatched to any gene: 16. Germline CDR1 reads SEHNR; CDR2 reads FQNEAQ (reference sequence). Written as DNA, the CDR3 is TGTGCCAGCAGTGCTAGAGGTCTTGGGGGGACAGATTCACCCCTCCACTTT. This encodes CASSARGLGGTDSPLHF.

This clonotype was counted at least ten times. The chain recombines TRBV3-1 with TRBJ1-6, with a possible D match to TRBD1 (6 bases). The CDR3 has 17 amino acids. Trimming left V 2 bases short and J 6 bases short, with 17 bases between. Germline V gives CDR1 LGHDT, CDR2 YNNKEL (reference sequence). CDR3 region: CASSQSRGGAGNSPLHF. As DNA, the CDR3 is TGTGCCAGCAGCCAATCCCGAGGGGGGGCTGGTAATTCACCCCTCCACTTT.

This chain links TRBV5-1 with TRBJ2-3, with TRBD2 identical over 8 bases. The CDR3 spans 18 residues. Germline V gene data show CDR1 as SGHRS and CDR2 as YFSETQ. J gave up 0 bases and V 0 bases, and 9 bases lay outside the gene matches. The chain's CDR3 is CASSLAIELAASTDTQYF. CDR3 DNA sequence: TGCGCCAGCAGCTTGGCCATTGAACTAGCGGCGAGCACAGATACGCAGTATTTT. The variable domain in full, with the rest retrieved from reference TRBV5-1 and TRBJ2-3, is KAGVTQTPRYLIKTRGQQVTLSCSPISGHRSVSWYQQTPGQGLQFLFEYFSETQRNKGNFPGRFSGRQFSNSRSEMNVSTLELGDSALYLCASSLAIELAASTDTQYFGPGTRLTVL.

This clonotype was detected a few times. A much larger clone differs by one base, so this may be a read error. The V and J genes are TRBV7-8 and TRBJ2-1; unclear D gene. Looked up from germline, CDR1 is SGHVS and CDR2 is FQNEAQ. V shed 2 bases and J shed 2 bases, with 10 bases lying between them. The CDR3 contains 15 residues. CDR3 sequence: CASSLTASPYNEQFF. The DNA of the CDR3 is TGTGCCAGCAGCTTAACAGCCAGCCCCTACAATGAGCAGTTCTTC.

As concerns this clonotype: One base away lies a much larger clone, so this may be a sequencing read error. The chain recombines TRBV20-1 with TRBJ1-4, with a possible D match to TRBD1 (5 bases). This CDR3 contains 11 residues. Germline assignment: CDR1 DFQATT and CDR2 SNEGSKA (reference sequence). CDR3 loop: CSARGEEKPFF. Written as DNA, the CDR3 is TGCAGTGCTAGGGGGGAGGAAAAACCGTTTTTT.

This clonotype occurred many times. The chain couples TRBV9 to TRBJ1-6; D unresolved. Germline CDR1 reads SGDLS; CDR2 reads YYNGEE. V was cut by 1 base and J by 7 bases, with 12 bases left in between. The CDR3 runs 15 residues. CDR3 amino acids: CASSVFDVTNSPLHF. The CDR3, as DNA: TGTGCCAGCAGCGTATTCGACGTAACGAATTCACCCCTCCACTTT.

This chain connects TRBV7-3 to TRBJ1-4; D is uncertain. V was trimmed by 1 base and J by 3 bases, leaving 12 bases between them. The CDR3 extends over 16 amino acids. Germline lookup yields CDR1 SGHTA and CDR2 FQGTGA. CDR3 region: CASSLRLAGSNEKLFF. CDR3 DNA sequence: TGTGCCAGCAGCTTAAGACTAGCAGGCTCTAATGAAAAACTGTTTTTT.

This CDR3 reads CASKSGHTGYGYTF. The CDR3 DNA follows: TGTGCCAGCAAAAGTGGTCATACAGGCTATGGCTACACCTTC. V and J are TRBV19 and TRBJ1-2, with D possibly TRBD1 on 5 matching bases. Germline-derived CDR1 and CDR2 are LNHDA and SQIVND (reference sequence). Between the trimmed V and J ends, which lost 9 bases and 4 bases, there was a span of 18 bases. The CDR3 is made up of 14 amino acids.

This clonotype occurred many times. V usage is TRBV11-2 and J usage is TRBJ1-2; D ambiguous. This CDR3 region has 16 residues. CDR1 is SGHAT and CDR2 is FQNNGV in the germline V gene. Trimming shortened V by 2 bases and J by 4 bases, and 17 bases separated the two germline ends. The CDR3 sequence: CASSLSFRTRFYGYTF. In DNA form, the CDR3 reads TGTGCCAGCAGCTTATCCTTTCGTACTAGGTTCTATGGCTACACCTTC.

As to this clonotype: This may be a read error, as it is one base from a much larger clone. The rearrangement uses TRBV6-5 and TRBJ1-3; a possible D gene is TRBD1 (6 bases). The CDR3 has 16 amino acids. Trimming took 8 bases from V and 0 from J, leaving 17 bases between them. The germline V gene encodes CDR1 MNHEY and CDR2 SVGAGI. Written as DNA, the CDR3 is TGTGCCAGCGGCTCCGCAGGGGTTAGCTCTGGAAACACCATATATTTT. This encodes CASGSAGVSSGNTIYF.